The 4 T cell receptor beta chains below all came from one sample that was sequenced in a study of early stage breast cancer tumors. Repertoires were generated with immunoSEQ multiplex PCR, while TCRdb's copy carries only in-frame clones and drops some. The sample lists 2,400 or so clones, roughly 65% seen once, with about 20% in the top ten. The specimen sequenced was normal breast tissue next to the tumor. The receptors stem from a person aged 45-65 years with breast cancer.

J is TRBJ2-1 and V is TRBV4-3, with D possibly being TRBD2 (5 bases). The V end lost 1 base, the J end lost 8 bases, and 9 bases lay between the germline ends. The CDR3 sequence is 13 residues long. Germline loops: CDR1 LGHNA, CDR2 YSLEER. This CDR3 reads CASSQAEGDEQFF. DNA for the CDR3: TGCGCCAGCAGCCAAGCCGAGGGCGATGAGCAGTTCTTC.

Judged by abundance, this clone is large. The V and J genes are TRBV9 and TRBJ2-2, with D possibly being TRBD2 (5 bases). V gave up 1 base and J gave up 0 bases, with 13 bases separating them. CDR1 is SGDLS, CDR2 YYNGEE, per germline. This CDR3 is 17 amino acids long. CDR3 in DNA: TGTGCCAGCAGCGTAACGAATAGGACTTCGAACACCGGGGAGCTGTTTTTT. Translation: CASSVTNRTSNTGELFF.

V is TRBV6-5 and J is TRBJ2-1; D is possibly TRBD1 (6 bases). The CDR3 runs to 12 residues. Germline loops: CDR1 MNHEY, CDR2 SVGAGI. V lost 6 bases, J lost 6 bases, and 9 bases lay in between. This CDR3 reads CASRETGNEQFF. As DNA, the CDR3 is TGTGCCAGCAGGGAGACAGGCAATGAGCAGTTCTTC.

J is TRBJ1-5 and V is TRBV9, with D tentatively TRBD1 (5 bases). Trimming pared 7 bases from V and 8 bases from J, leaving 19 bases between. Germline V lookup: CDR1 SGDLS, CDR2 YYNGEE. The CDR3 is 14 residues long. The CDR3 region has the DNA TGTGCCAGCTCGGAGGACCTCAGGGAGGAGCCCCAGCATTTT. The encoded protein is CASSEDLREEPQHF.